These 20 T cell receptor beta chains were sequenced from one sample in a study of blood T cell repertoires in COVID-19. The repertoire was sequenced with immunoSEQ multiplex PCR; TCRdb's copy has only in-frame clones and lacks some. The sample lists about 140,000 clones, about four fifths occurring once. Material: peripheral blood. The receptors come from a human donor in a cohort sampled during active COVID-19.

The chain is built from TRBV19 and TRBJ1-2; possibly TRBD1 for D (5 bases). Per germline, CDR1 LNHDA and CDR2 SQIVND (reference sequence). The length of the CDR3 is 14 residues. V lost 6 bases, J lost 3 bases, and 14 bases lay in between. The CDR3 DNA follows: TGTGCCAGTAGGCCGTGGGGGGTCGACTATGGCTACACCTTC. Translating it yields CASRPWGVDYGYTF.

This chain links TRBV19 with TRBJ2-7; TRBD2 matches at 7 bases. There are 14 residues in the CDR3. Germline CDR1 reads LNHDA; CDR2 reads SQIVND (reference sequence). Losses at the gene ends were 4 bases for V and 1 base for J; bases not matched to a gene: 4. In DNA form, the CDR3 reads TGTGCCAGTAGTAGGGACTACAGATCCTACGAGCAGTACTTC. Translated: CASSRDYRSYEQYF.

CDR3 coding DNA: TGCGCCAGCAAGCGGTTAGGCTCTCCTGGGGAGCAGTACTTC. This codes for CASKRLGSPGEQYF. The chain is built from TRBV5-1 and TRBJ2-7; a possible D gene is TRBD2 (5 bases). Trimming took 6 bases from V and 7 from J, leaving 20 bases between them. The CDR3 spans 14 residues. Germline-derived CDR1 and CDR2 are SGHRS and YFSETQ.

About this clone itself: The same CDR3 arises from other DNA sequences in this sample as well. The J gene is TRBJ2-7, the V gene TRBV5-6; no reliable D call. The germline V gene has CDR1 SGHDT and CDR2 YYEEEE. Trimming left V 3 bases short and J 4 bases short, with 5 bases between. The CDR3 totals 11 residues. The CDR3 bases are TGTGCCAGCAGCTCCACATACGAGCAGTACTTC. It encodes CASSSTYEQYF.

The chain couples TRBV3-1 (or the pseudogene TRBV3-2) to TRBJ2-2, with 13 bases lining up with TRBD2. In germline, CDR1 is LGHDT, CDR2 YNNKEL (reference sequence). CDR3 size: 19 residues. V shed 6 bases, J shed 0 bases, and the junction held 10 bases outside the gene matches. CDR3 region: CASSRHPGLAGSNTGELFF. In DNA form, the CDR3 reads TGTGCCAGCAGTCGCCATCCGGGACTAGCGGGATCGAACACCGGGGAGCTGTTTTTT.

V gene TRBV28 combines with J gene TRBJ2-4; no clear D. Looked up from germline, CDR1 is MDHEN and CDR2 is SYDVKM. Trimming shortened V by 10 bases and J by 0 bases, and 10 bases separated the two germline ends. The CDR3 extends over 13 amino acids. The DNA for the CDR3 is TGTGCCACCGAGGAACTAGCCAAAAACATTCAGTACTTC. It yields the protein CATEELAKNIQYF.

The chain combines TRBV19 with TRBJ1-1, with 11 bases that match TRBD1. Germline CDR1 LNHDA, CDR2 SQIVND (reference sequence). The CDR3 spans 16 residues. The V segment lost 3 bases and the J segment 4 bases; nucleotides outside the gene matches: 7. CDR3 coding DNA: TGTGCCAGTAGTATTGGACAGGGGGCCCGTGGCACTGAAGCTTTCTTT. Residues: CASSIGQGARGTEAFF.

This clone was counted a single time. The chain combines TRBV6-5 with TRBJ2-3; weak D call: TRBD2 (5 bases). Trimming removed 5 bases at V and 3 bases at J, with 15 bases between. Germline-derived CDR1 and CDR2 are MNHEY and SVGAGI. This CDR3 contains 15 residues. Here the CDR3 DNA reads TGTGCCAGCAGTCTCGCCGGGATCGGTACAGATACGCAGTATTTT. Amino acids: CASSLAGIGTDTQYF.

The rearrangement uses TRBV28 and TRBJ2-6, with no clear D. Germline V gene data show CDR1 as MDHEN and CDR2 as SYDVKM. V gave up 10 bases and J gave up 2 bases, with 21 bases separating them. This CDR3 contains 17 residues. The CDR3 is CATLGLVLVPGANVLTF. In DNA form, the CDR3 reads TGTGCCACCCTCGGCCTAGTTTTAGTGCCTGGGGCCAACGTCCTGACTTTC.

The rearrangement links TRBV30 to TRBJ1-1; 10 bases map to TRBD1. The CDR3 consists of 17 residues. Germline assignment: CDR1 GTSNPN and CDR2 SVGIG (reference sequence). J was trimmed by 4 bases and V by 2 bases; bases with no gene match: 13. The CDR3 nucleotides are TGTGCCTGGAGTAGACCGCTCGGGACAGGGGTACGCACTGAAGCTTTCTTT. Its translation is CAWSRPLGTGVRTEAFF.

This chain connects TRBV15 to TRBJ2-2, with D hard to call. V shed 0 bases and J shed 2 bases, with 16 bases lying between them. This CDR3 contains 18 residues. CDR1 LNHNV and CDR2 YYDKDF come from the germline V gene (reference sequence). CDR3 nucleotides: TGTGCCACCAGCAGAGAGCTAGGCGTCTGGGTCAACACCGGGGAGCTGTTTTTT. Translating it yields CATSRELGVWVNTGELFF.

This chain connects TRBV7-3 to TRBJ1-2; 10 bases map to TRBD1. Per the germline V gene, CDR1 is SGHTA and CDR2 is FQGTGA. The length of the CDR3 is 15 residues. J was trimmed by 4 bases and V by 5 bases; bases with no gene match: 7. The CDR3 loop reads CASSAGTGAGYGYTF. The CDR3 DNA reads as TGTGCCAGCAGCGCCGGGACAGGGGCTGGCTATGGCTACACCTTC.

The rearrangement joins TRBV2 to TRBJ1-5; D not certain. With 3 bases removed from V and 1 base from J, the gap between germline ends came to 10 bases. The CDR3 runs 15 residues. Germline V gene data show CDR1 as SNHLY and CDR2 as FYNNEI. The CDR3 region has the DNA TGTGCCAGCAGTGAGGGCAGTGGGAGCAATCAGCCCCAGCATTTT. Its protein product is CASSEGSGSNQPQHF.

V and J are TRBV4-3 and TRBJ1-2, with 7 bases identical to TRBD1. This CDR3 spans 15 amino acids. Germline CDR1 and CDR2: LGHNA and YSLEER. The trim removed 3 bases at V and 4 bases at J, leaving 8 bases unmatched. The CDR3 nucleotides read TGCGCCAGCAGCCAGGAGGGACAGACCTTCTATGGCTACACCTTC. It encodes CASSQEGQTFYGYTF.

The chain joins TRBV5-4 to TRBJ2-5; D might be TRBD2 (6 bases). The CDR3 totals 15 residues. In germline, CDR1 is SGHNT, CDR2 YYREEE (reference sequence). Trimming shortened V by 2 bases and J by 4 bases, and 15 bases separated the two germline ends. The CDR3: CASSFEGRRSETQYF. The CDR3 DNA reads TGTGCCAGCAGCTTTGAGGGGAGGCGGTCAGAGACCCAGTACTTC.

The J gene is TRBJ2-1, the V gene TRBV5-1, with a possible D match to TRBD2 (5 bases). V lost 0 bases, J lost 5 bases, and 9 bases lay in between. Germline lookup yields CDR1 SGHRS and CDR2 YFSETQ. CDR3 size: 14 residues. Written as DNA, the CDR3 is TGCGCCAGCAGCTTGGGTTCCGGGAACAATGAGCAGTTCTTC. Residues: CASSLGSGNNEQFF.

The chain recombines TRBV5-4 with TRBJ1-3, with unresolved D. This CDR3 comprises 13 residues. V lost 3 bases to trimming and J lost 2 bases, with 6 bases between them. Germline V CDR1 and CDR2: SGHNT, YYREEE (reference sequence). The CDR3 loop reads CASSWQTGNTIYF. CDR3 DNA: TGTGCCAGCAGCTGGCAAACTGGAAACACCATATATTTT.

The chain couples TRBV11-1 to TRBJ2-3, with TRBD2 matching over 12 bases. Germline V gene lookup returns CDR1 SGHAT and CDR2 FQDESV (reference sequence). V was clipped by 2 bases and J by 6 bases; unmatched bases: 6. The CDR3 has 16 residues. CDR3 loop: CASSLTGTSGYDTQYF. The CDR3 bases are TGTGCCAGCAGCTTAACCGGGACTAGCGGGTATGATACGCAGTATTTT.

CDR3 amino acids: CASSWDSPYEQYF. Written as DNA, the CDR3 is TGCGCCAGCAGCTGGGACAGCCCCTACGAGCAGTACTTC. V usage is TRBV5-1 and J usage is TRBJ2-7, with 7 bases identical to TRBD1. Germline loops: CDR1 SGHRS, CDR2 YFSETQ. The CDR3 has 13 amino acids. Trimming cost V 3 bases and J 2 bases; bases outside gene matches: 2.

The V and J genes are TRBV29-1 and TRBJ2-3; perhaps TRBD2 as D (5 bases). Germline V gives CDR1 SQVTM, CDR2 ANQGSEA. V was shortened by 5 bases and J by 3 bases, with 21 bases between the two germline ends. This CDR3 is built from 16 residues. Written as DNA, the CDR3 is TGCAGCGTTTCCCCTCTCGGACTCACCCGGACAGATACGCAGTATTTT. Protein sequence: CSVSPLGLTRTDTQYF.